Included here is one T cell receptor beta chain sequence, with context. The source of the sample is a study of response to subunit inactivated influenza vaccine. TCRdb ran MiXCR on the RT-PCR reads and lists one entry per CDR3 protein. The sample includes some 180,000 distinct CDR3 sequences, approximately 8.7% of them seen just once. The starting material was non-naive T cells sorted from PBMCs, obtained on the day of vaccination. The source of this sequence is a man in his forties or fifties who received an inactivated influenza vaccine.

In DNA form, the CDR3 reads TGTGCCAGCAGCACCTTTTGGGGGGCCACAGATACGCAGTATTTT. Protein: CASSTFWGATDTQYF. V and J are TRBV7-2 and TRBJ2-3, with D perhaps TRBD1 or TRBD2 (6 bases each). Germline-derived CDR1 and CDR2 are SGHTA and FQGNSA. V lost 5 bases and J 2 bases, leaving 14 bases between the germline ends. The length of the CDR3 is 15 residues. Full variable domain (rest looked up from reference TRBV7-2 and TRBJ2-3): GAGVSQSPSNKVTEKGKDVELRCDPISGHTALYWYRQSLGQGLEFLIYFQGNSAPDKSGLPSDRFSAERTGGSVSTLTIQRTQQEDSAVYLCASSTFWGATDTQYFGPGTRLTVL.